The rows below give T cell receptor beta chains drawn from one sample of a study of identical twins. TCRdb re-called the 5' RACE reads through MiXCR, storing one row per CDR3 protein. The repertoire includes 350,000 to 500,000 distinct CDR3 sequences, approximately 17% of them detected once, and more than 10% sits in the top ten. The sequenced sample consisted of naive T cells sorted from blood. These receptors were taken from a man in his fifties or sixties in good health. The CDR3 runs from the conserved cysteine through the conserved F or W. The order of the fields is V gene, CDR3 length, CDR3 protein.

v_call: TRBV10-3
cdr3_length: 11
cdr3_aa: CAISESNEQFF

v_call: TRBV7-2
cdr3_length: 12
cdr3_aa: CASSSWVTEAFF

v_call: TRBV9
cdr3_length: 15
cdr3_aa: CASSVAGEMGDTQYF

v_call: TRBV29-1
cdr3_length: 15
cdr3_aa: CSVGTLGGRNNEQFF

v_call: TRBV21-1
cdr3_length: 15
cdr3_aa: CASSKAAGPSDEQFF

v_call: TRBV5-1
cdr3_length: 14
cdr3_aa: CASRSGSGTYEQYF

v_call: TRBV9
cdr3_length: 16
cdr3_aa: CASSVESFRGRNEQFF

v_call: TRBV27
cdr3_length: 16
cdr3_aa: CASSWTGQGVMYEQYF

v_call: TRBV5-1
cdr3_length: 15
cdr3_aa: CASSSSYGTGYGYTF

v_call: TRBV15
cdr3_length: 15
cdr3_aa: CATSRDRGRNYGYTF

v_call: TRBV12-3/TRBV12-4
cdr3_length: 11
cdr3_aa: CASSPSGGIYF

v_call: TRBV20-1
cdr3_length: 15
cdr3_aa: CSARDRAAGANVLTF

v_call: TRBV7-9
cdr3_length: 16
cdr3_aa: CASSPGEGPHLYEQYF

v_call: TRBV7-6
cdr3_length: 14
cdr3_aa: CASSIGTKTGELFF

v_call: TRBV4-3
cdr3_length: 13
cdr3_aa: CASSQEGEQGIVF

v_call: TRBV6-5
cdr3_length: 14
cdr3_aa: CASSYMRGADEQFF

v_call: TRBV20-1
cdr3_length: 13
cdr3_aa: CSARVGISEKLFF

v_call: TRBV11-2
cdr3_length: 15
cdr3_aa: CASREGLAGWNIQYF